This T cell receptor beta chain was sequenced for a study of cytomegalovirus exposure and HLA in healthy donors. PCR was performed using 60 Vbeta and 13 Jbeta primers. Generated by immunoSEQ multiplex PCR, the TCRdb table keeps only in-frame clones and is missing some. Among more than 150,000 clones listed, around three quarters were seen once. The CDR3 spans 15 residues. CDR1 and CDR2 from the germline V gene are MNHNS and SASEGT. Trimming pared 4 bases from V and 0 bases from J, leaving 10 bases between. For this clone: No conserved phenylalanine or tryptophan ends this CDR3, so it is likely a read error.

Sample: PBMCs. The clonotype comes from a woman aged 25 to 39 in good health and CMV-seropositive. V gene TRBV6-1 combines with J gene TRBJ1-5; D uncertain. CDR3 sequence (DNA): TGTGCCAGCAGTGCCCGAGCAGATAGCAATCAGCCCCAGCATCTT. Residues: CASSARADSNQPQHL.